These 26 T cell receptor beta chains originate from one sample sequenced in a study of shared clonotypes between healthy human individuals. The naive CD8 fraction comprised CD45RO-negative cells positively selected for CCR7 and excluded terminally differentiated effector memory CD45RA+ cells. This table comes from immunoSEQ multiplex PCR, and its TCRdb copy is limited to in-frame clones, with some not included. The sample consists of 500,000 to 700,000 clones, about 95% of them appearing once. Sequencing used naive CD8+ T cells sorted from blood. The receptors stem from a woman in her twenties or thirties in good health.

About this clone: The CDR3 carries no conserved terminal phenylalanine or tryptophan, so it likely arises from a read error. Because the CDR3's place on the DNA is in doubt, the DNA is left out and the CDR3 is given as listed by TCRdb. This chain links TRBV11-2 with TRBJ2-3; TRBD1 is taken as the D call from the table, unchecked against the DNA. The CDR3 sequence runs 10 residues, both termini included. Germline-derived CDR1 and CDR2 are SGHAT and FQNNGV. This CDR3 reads CASSRKQELC.

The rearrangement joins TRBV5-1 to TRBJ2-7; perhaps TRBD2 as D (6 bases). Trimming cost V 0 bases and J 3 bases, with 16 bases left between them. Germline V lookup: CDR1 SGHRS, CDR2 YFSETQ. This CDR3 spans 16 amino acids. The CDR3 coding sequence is TGCGCCAGCAGCTTGGGGCGCGGGAATGGTCTCTACGAGCAGTACTTC. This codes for CASSLGRGNGLYEQYF.

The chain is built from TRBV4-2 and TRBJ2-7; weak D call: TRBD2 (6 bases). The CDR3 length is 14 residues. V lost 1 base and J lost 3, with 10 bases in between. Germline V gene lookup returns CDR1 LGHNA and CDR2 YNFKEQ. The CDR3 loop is CASSQGAGRYEQYF. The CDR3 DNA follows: TGTGCCAGCAGCCAAGGAGCGGGTCGCTACGAGCAGTACTTC.

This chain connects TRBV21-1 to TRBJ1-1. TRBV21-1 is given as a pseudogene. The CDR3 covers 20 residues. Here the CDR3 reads CASSKVEGGALIPENTEAFF. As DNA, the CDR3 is TGTGCCAGCAGCAAAGTAGAGGGGGGTGCCCTGATTCCTGAGAACACTGAAGCTTTCTTT.

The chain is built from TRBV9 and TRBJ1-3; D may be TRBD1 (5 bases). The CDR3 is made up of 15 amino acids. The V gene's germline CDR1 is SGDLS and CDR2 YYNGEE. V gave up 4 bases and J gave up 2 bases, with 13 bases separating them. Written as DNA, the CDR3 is TGTGCCAGCAGCCTAGACTGGGGGACTGGAAACACCATATATTTT. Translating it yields CASSLDWGTGNTIYF.

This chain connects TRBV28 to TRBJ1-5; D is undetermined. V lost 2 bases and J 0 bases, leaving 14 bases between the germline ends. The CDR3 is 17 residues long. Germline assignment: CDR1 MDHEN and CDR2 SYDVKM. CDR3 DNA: TGTGCCAGCAGTTTAACCCCCAGTACATATAGCAATCAGCCCCAGCATTTT. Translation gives CASSLTPSTYSNQPQHF.

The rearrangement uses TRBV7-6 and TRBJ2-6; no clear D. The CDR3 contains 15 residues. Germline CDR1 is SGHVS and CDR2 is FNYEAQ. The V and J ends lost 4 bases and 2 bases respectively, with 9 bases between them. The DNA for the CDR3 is TGTGCCAGCAGCTGGGCGGCGCCTGGGGCCAACGTCCTGACTTTC. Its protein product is CASSWAAPGANVLTF.

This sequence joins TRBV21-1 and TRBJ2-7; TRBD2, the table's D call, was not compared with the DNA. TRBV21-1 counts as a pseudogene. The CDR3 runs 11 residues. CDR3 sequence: CASSKMTSTYF. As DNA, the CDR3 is TGTGCCAGCAGCAAAATGACTAGCACGTACTTC.

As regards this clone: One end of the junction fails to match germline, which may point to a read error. DNA for the CDR3: TGTGCCAGCAGCGTAGCCTTTTACGAGCAGTACTTC. This translates into CASSVAFYEQYF. The rearrangement links TRBV7-9 to TRBJ2-7; D remains unclear. The CDR3 covers 12 residues. Germline loops: CDR1 SEHNR, CDR2 FQNEAQ (reference sequence).

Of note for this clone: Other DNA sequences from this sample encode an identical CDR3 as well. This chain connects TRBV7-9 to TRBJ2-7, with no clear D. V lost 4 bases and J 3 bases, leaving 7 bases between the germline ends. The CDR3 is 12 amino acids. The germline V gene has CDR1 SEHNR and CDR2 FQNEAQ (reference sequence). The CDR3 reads CASSSGNYEQYF. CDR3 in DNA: TGTGCCAGCAGCTCCGGCAACTACGAGCAGTACTTC. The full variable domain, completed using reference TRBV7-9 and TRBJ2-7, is DTGVSQNPRHKITKRGQNVTFRCDPISEHNRLYWYRQTLGQGPEFLTYFQNEAQLEKSRLLSDRFSAERPKGSFSTLEIQRTEQGDSAMYLCASSSGNYEQYFGPGTRLTVT.

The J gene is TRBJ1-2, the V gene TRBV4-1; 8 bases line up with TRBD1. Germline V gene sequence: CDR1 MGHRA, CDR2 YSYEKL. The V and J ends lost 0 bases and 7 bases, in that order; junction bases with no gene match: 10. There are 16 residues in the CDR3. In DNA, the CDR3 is TGCGCCAGCAGCCAAGACCCCGGACAGGGTCCCCCTGGCTACACCTTC. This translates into CASSQDPGQGPPGYTF.

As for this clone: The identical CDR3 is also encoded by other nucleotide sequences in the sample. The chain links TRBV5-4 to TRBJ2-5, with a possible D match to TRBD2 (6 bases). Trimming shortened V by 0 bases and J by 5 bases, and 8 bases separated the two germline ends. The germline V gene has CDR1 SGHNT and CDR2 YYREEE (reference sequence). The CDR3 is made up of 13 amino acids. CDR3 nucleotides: TGTGCCAGCAGCTTGGCGGGAGACGAGACCCAGTACTTC. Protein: CASSLAGDETQYF.

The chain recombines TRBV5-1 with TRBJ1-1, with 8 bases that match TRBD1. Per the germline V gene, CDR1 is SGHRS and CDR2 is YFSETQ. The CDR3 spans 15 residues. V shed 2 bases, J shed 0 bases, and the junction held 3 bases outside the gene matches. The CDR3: CASSFGTGMNTEAFF. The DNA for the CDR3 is TGCGCCAGCAGCTTTGGGACAGGTATGAACACTGAAGCTTTCTTT.

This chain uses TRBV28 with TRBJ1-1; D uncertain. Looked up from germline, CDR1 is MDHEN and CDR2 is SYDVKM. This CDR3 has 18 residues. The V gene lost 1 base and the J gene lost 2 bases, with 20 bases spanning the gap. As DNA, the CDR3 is TGTGCCAGCAGTTTATCCCATAGTCAGCTAAATCGAAACACTGAAGCTTTCTTT. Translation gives CASSLSHSQLNRNTEAFF. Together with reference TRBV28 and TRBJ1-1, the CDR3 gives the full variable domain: DVKVTQSSRYLVKRTGEKVFLECVQDMDHENMFWYRQDPGLGLRLIYFSYDVKMKEKGDIPEGYSVSREKKERFSLILESASTNQTSMYLCASSLSHSQLNRNTEAFFGQGTRLTVV.

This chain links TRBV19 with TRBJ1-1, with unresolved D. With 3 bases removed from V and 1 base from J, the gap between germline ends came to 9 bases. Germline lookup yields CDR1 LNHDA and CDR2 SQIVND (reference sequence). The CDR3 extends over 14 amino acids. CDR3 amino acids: CASSIWMSNTEAFF. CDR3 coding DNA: TGTGCCAGTAGTATTTGGATGTCGAACACTGAAGCTTTCTTT.

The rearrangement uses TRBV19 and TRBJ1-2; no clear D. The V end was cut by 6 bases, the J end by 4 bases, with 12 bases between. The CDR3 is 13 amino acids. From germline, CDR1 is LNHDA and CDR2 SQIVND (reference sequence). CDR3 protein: CASSVGAGYGYTF. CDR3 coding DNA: TGTGCCAGTAGCGTAGGTGCGGGCTATGGCTACACCTTC.

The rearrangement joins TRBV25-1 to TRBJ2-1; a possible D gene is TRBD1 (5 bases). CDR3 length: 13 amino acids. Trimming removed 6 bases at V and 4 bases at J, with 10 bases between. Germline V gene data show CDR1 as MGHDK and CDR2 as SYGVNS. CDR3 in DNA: TGTGCCAGCAGAACGACAGAATACAATGAGCAGTTCTTC. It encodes CASRTTEYNEQFF.

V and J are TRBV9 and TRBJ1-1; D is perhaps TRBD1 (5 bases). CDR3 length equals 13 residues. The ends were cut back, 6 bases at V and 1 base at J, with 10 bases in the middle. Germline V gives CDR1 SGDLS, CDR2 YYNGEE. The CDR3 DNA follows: TGTGCCAGCACCAGGGACTGGAACACTGAAGCTTTCTTT. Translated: CASTRDWNTEAFF.

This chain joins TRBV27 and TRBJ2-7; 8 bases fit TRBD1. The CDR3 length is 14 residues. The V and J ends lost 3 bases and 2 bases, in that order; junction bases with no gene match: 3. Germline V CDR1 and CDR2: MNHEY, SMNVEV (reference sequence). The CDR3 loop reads CASSLTGATYEQYF. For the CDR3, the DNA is TGTGCCAGCAGTTTGACAGGGGCGACCTACGAGCAGTACTTC.

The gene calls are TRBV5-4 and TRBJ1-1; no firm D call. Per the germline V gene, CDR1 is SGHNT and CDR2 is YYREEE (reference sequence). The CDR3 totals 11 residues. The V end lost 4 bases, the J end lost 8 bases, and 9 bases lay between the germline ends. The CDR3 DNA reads TGTGCCAGCAGCCTCGCCAAGGAAGCTTTCTTT. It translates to CASSLAKEAFF. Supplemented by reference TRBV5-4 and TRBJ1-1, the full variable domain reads ETGVTQSPTHLIKTRGQQVTLRCSSQSGHNTVSWYQQALGQGPQFIFQYYREEENGRGNFPPRFSGLQFPNYSSELNVNALELDDSALYLCASSLAKEAFFGQGTRLTVV.

The CDR3 sequence is CASSLAGGDGQPQHF. CDR3 in DNA: TGTGCCAGCAGTTTAGCAGGGGGAGACGGTCAGCCCCAGCATTTT. J is TRBJ1-5 and V is TRBV28; 7 bases agree with TRBD1. CDR3 length: 15 amino acids. Germline assignment: CDR1 MDHEN and CDR2 SYDVKM. With V trimmed by 2 bases and J by 6 bases, 7 bases remained unmatched.

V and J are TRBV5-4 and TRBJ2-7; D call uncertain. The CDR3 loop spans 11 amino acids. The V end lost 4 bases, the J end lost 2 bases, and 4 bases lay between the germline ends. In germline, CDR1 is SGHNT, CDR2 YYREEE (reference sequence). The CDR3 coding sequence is TGTGCCAGCAGCAATACCTACGAGCAGTACTTC. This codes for CASSNTYEQYF.

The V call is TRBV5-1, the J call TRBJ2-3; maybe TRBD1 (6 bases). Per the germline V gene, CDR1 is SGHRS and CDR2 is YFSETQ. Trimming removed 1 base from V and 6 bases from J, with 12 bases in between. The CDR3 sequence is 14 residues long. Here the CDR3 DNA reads TGCGCCAGCAGCTTGAGGACAGAGGGTGATACGCAGTATTTT. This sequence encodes CASSLRTEGDTQYF.

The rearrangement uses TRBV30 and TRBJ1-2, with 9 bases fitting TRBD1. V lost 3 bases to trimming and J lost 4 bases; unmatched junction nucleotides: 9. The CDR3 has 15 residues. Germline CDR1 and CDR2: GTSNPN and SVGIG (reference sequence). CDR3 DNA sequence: TGTGCCTGGAGGGGGTACAGGGGGCAGGGCTATGGCTACACCTTC. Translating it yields CAWRGYRGQGYGYTF.

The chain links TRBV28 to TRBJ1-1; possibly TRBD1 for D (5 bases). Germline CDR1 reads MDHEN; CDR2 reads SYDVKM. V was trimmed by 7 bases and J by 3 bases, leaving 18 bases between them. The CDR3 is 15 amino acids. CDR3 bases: TGTGCCAGCAAGTTGTGGGGCAGCATATACACTGAAGCTTTCTTT. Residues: CASKLWGSIYTEAFF. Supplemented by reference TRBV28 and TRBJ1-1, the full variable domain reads DVKVTQSSRYLVKRTGEKVFLECVQDMDHENMFWYRQDPGLGLRLIYFSYDVKMKEKGDIPEGYSVSREKKERFSLILESASTNQTSMYLCASKLWGSIYTEAFFGQGTRLTVV.

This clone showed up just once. CDR3 DNA: TGTGCCAGCAGTGAAGAGACGGCGGGAGGCGAGACCCAGTACTTC. This gives the protein CASSEETAGGETQYF. J is TRBJ2-5 and V is TRBV6-1, with 8 bases that match TRBD2. V was pared by 1 base and J by 5 bases, with 6 bases of the junction left unmatched. Germline values: CDR1 MNHNS, CDR2 SASEGT. The CDR3 extends over 15 amino acids.